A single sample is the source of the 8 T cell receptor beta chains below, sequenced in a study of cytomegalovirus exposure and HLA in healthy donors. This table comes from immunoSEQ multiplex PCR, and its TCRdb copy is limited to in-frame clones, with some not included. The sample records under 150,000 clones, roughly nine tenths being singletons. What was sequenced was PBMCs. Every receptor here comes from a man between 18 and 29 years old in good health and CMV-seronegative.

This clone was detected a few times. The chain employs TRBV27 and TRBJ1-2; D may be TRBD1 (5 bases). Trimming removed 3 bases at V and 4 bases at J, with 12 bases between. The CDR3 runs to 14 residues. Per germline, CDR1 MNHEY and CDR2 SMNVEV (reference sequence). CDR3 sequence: CASSFGGDSYGYTF. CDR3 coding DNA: TGTGCCAGCAGTTTTGGGGGGGACTCCTATGGCTACACCTTC.

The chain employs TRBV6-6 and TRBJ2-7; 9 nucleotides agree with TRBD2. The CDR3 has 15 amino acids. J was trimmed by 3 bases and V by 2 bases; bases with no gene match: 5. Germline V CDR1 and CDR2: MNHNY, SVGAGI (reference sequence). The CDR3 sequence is CASSYRAGGLYEQYF. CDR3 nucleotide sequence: TGTGCCAGCAGTTACCGAGCGGGGGGACTCTACGAGCAGTACTTC.

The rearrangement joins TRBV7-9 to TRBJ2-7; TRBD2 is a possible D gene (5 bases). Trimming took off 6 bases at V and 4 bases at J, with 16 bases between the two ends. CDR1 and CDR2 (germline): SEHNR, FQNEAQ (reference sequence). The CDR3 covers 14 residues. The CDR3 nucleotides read TGTGCCAGCAGAATTGGCGGGCGCCCTTACGAGCAGTACTTC. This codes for CASRIGGRPYEQYF.

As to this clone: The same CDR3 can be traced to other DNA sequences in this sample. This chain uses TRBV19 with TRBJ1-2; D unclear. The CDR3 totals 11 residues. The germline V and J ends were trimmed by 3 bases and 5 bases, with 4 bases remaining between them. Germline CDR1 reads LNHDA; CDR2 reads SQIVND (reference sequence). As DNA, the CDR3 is TGTGCCAGTAGTATCGGTTATGGCTACACCTTC. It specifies CASSIGYGYTF.

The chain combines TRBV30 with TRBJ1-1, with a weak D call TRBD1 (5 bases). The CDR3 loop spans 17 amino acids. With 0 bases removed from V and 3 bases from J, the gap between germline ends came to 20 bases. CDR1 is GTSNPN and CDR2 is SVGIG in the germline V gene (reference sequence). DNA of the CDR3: TGTGCCTGGAGTGTAGGGGAGGGGTGGGGGACTTACACTGAAGCTTTCTTT. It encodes CAWSVGEGWGTYTEAFF. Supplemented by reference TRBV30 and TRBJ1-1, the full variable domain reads SQTIHQWPATLVQPVGSPLSLECTVEGTSNPNLYWYRQAAGRGLQLLFYSVGIGQISSEVPQNLSASRPQDRQFILSSKKLLLSDSGFYLCAWSVGEGWGTYTEAFFGQGTRLTVV.

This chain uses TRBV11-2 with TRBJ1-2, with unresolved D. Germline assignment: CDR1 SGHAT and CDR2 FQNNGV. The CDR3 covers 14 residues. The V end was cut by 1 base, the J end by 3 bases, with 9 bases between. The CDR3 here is CASSLGTAYYGYTF. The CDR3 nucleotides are TGTGCCAGCAGCTTAGGAACAGCATACTATGGCTACACCTTC.

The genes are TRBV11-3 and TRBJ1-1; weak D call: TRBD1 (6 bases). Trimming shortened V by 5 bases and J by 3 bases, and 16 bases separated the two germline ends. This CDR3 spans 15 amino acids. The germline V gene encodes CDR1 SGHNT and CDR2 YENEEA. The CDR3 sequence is CASSLNRVPYTEAFF. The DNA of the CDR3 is TGTGCCAGCAGCCTTAACAGGGTTCCGTACACTGAAGCTTTCTTT. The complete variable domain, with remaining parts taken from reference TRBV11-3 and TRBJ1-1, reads EAGVVQSPRYKIIEKKQPVAFWCNPISGHNTLYWYLQNLGQGPELLIRYENEEAVDDSQLPKDRFSAERLKGVDSTLKIQPAELGDSAVYLCASSLNRVPYTEAFFGQGTRLTVV.

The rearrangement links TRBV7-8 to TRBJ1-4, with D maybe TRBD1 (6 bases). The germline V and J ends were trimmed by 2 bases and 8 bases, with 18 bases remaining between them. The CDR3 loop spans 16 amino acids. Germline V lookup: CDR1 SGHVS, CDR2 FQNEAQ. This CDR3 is CASSLLGTIAGEKLFF. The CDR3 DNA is TGTGCCAGCAGCTTACTAGGGACAATAGCCGGGGAAAAACTGTTTTTT.